Sequencing of this T cell receptor (beta chain) was carried out in a study of blood T cell repertoires in COVID-19. The CDR3 length is 13 residues. Trimming cost V 5 bases and J 0 bases, with 8 bases left between them. Germline-derived CDR1 and CDR2 are MDHEN and SYDVKM. Sequencing was performed with immunoSEQ multiplex PCR; in TCRdb, only in-frame clones are kept and a portion is missing. This sample has some 300,000 clones; just under 90% occur once, and the top ten carry around 9%. The chain recombines TRBV28 with TRBJ2-7; possibly TRBD1 for D (6 bases). Sequenced material: PBMCs or T cells enriched from blood (not recorded which). The sequence was collected from a woman aged 25 to 39 who had recovered from COVID-19. CDR3 in DNA: TGTGCCAGCAGTGGGGGCACCTCCTACGAGCAGTACTTC. It yields the protein CASSGGTSYEQYF.